The sequence of this T cell receptor beta chain was determined in a study of blood T cell repertoires in COVID-19. Per the original data handling: Reference gene primer amplification gave estimated nucleated cell counts. TCRdb keeps only in-frame clones here, not all; method: immunoSEQ multiplex PCR. The V and J calls and the clone size are those of that table, but D and trimming were determined from the DNA. The sample shows around 450,000 clones, about 92% of them seen only once. In terms of age and location, participants ranged from roughly 18 to 95 years and lived in about two dozen US areas. Self-reported history from a screening survey and questionnaire set each donor's cohort. The TCR originated in a man aged 18 to 30 who had recovered from COVID-19. The sequencing sample was made of PBMCs or T cells enriched from blood (not recorded which).

The CDR3 DNA follows: TGCAGCGTTGAGTCGGCAGGGGGTGGAGAGCAGTACTTC. Its translation: CSVESAGGGEQYF. The chain recombines TRBV29-1 with TRBJ2-7; 7 bases agree with TRBD1. The germline CDR1 and CDR2 sequences are SQVTM and ANQGSEA. The CDR3 spans 13 residues. With V trimmed by 3 bases and J by 7 bases, 9 bases remained unmatched.